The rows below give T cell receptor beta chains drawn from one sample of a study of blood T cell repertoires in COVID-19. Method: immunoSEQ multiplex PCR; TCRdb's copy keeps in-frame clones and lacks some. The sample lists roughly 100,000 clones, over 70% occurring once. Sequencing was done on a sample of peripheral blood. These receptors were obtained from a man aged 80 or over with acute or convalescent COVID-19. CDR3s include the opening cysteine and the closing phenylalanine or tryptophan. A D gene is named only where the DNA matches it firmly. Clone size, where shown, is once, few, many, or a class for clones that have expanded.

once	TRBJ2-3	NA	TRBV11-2	CASSVTRSLDTQYF	TGTGCCAGCAGCGTGACTCGATCTCTAGATACGCAGTATTTT
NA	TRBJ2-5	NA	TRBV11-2	CASSLGLLTETQYF	TGTGCCAGCAGCTTAGGACTCCTCACAGAGACCCAGTACTTC
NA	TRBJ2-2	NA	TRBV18	CASSPPGLGGNTGELFF	TGTGCCAGCTCACCACCGGGCCTAGGGGGGAACACCGGGGAGCTGTTTTTT
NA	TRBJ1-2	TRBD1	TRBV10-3	CAISGDRGVYGYTF	TGTGCCATCAGTGGGGACAGGGGGGTCTATGGCTACACCTTC
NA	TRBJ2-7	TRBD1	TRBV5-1	CASRLTGTGAGNEQYF	TGCGCCAGCAGACTGACCGGGACAGGGGCGGGAAACGAGCAGTACTTC
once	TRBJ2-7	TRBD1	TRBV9	CASSLDLGTGAYEQYF	TGTGCCAGCAGCCTCGACCTGGGGACAGGAGCCTACGAGCAGTACTTC
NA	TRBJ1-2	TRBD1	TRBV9	CASSFGTGGEYGYTF	TGTGCCAGCAGCTTCGGGACAGGGGGCGAATATGGCTACACCTTC
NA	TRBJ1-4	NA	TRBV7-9	CASSLGLAPTNEKLFF	TGTGCCAGCAGCTTAGGTTTAGCTCCAACTAATGAAAAACTGTTTTTT
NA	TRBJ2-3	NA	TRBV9	CASSVDTGGGADTQYF	TGTGCCAGCAGCGTAGACACCGGAGGCGGGGCAGATACGCAGTATTTT
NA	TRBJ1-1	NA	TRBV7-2	CASSLAAAGRFTEAFF	TGTGCCAGCAGCTTAGCGGCGGCAGGGAGGTTCACTGAAGCTTTCTTT
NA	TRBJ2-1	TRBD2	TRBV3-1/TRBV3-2	CASSPLLAGVGNEQFF	TGTGCCAGCAGCCCCCTCTTAGCGGGAGTGGGTAATGAGCAGTTCTTC
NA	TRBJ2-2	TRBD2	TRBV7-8	CASTRLAEITGELFF	TGTGCCAGCACTAGACTAGCGGAAATCACCGGGGAGCTGTTTTTT
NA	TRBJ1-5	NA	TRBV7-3	CASSLVGRGPVGNQPQHF	TGTGCCAGCAGCTTAGTGGGGAGGGGTCCGGTGGGCAATCAGCCCCAGCATTTT
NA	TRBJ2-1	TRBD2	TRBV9	CASSARPGSGSSLYNEQFF	TGTGCCAGCAGCGCCCGTCCAGGGAGCGGGAGTTCCCTCTACAATGAGCAGTTCTTC
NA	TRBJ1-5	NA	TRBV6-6	CASSLRAGGWEPQHF	TGTGCCAGCAGTTTGCGGGCCGGGGGATGGGAGCCCCAGCATTTT
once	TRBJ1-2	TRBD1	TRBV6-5	CASSSTGSGSYGYTF	TGTGCCAGCAGTTCGACAGGGTCAGGATCATATGGCTACACCTTC
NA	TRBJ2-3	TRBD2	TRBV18	CASSTQGRAGADTQYF	TGTGCCAGCTCCACTCAAGGGAGGGCCGGCGCAGATACGCAGTATTTT
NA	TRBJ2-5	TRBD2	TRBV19	CASSIRRERETQYF	TGTGCCAGTAGTATCCGGCGGGAGAGGGAGACCCAGTACTTC
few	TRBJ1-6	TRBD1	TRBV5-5	CASSSQTGGFSPLHF	TGTGCCAGCAGCTCCCAGACAGGGGGCTTTTCACCCCTCCACTTT
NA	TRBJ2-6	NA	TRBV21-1	CALVHVLTF	TGTGCCCTCGTTCACGTCCTGACTTTC
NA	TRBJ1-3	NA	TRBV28	CASSFDRPLPGNTIYF	TGTGCCAGCAGTTTCGACAGGCCTCTACCGGGAAACACCATATATTTT
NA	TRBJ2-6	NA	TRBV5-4	CASSSDRTSGANVLTF	TGTGCCAGCAGCTCCGACAGGACATCTGGGGCCAACGTCCTGACTTTC
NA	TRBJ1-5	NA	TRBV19	CASSSGSLGQPQHF	TGTGCCAGCTCATCCGGGTCTCTCGGTCAGCCCCAGCATTTT
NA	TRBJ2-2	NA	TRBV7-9	CASSPGTPYTGELFF	TGTGCCAGCAGCCCCGGGACTCCTTACACCGGGGAGCTGTTTTTT
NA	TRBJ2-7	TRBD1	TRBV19	CASSKTGLTYEQYF	TGTGCCAGTAGTAAGACAGGGTTAACCTACGAGCAGTACTTC
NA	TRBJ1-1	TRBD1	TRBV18	CASSPRQGMDEAFF	TGTGCTAGCTCACCTAGACAGGGTATGGATGAAGCTTTCTTT
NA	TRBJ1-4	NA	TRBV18	CASSPPSQGFNEKLFF	TGTGCCAGCTCACCACCGAGCCAGGGGTTTAATGAAAAACTGTTTTTT
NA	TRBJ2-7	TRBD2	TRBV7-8	CASSVSGTTLYYEQYF	TGTGCCAGCAGCGTGTCCGGGACTACACTCTACTACGAGCAGTACTTC
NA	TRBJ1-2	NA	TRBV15	CATSVDRNYGYTF	TGTGCCACCAGCGTTGACAGAAACTATGGCTACACCTTC
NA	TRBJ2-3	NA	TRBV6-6	CASSPTGERTTDTQYF	TGTGCCAGCAGCCCTACGGGGGAGCGGACCACAGATACGCAGTATTTT
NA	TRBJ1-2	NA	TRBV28	CASSSGRYLGYTF	TGTGCCAGCAGTTCGGGGAGGTACCTTGGCTACACCTTC
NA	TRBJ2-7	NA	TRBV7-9	CASSLDISYEQYF	TGTGCCAGCAGCTTAGACATCTCCTACGAGCAGTACTTC
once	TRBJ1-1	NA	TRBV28	CASLNSPVNTEAFF	TGTGCCAGCCTCAACAGTCCGGTGAACACTGAAGCTTTCTTT
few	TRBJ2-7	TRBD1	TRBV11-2	CASSLGQGTAYEQYF	TGTGCCAGCAGCCTAGGACAGGGGACGGCGTACGAGCAGTACTTC
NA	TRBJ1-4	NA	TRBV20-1	CSAEQGEKLFF	TGCAGTGCCGAACAGGGTGAAAAACTGTTTTTT
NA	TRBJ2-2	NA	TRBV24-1	CATSDRPGGELFF	TGTGCCACCAGTGATCGACCGGGCGGGGAGCTGTTTTTT
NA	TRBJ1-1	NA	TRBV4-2	CASSQPDSPNTEAFF	TGTGCCAGCAGCCAACCTGACAGTCCGAACACTGAAGCTTTCTTT
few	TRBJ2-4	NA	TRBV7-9	CASSLGAIAKNIQYF	TGTGCCAGCAGCTTAGGGGCAATAGCCAAAAACATTCAGTACTTC
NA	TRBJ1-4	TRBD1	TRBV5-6	CASSQGRVEKLFF	TGTGCCAGCTCACAGGGGCGGGTCGAAAAACTGTTTTTT
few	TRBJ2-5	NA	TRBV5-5	CASSLDSPTQYF	TGTGCCAGCAGCTTGGACAGCCCGACCCAGTACTTC
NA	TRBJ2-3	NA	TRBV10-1	CASSPGGTDTQYF	TGCGCCAGCAGTCCAGGGGGCACAGATACGCAGTATTTT
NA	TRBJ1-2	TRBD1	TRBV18	CASSQGADYGYTF	TGTGCCAGCTCACAGGGGGCGGACTATGGCTACACCTTC
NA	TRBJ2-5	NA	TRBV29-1	CSVEDPAGWAQYF	TGCAGCGTTGAAGACCCCGCAGGCTGGGCCCAGTACTTC
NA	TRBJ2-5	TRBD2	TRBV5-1	CASSLTTSGARAGETQYF	TGCGCCAGCAGCTTGACGACTAGCGGGGCCCGCGCGGGAGAGACCCAGTACTTC
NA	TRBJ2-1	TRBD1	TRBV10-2	CASASPGQGEQFF	TGCGCCAGCGCCTCACCGGGACAGGGTGAGCAGTTCTTC
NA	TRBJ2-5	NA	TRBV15	CATSRDEETQYF	TGTGCCACCAGCAGAGATGAGGAGACCCAGTACTTC
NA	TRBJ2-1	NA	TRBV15	CATSRDWGGRNEQFF	TGTGCCACCAGCAGAGATTGGGGCGGTCGAAATGAGCAGTTCTTC
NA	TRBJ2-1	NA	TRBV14	CASSPQTVVNEQFF	TGTGCCAGCAGCCCGCAAACTGTGGTCAATGAGCAGTTCTTC
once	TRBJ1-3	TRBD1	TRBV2	CASTFSGTGAGNTIYF	TGTGCCAGCACTTTCTCCGGGACAGGCGCTGGAAACACCATATATTTT
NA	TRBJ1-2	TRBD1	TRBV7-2	CASSLGNDRAGGYTF	TGTGCCAGCAGCTTAGGAAATGACAGGGCTGGCGGCTACACCTTC
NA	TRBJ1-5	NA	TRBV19	CASSINGGQPQHF	TGTGCCAGTAGTATAAACGGGGGTCAGCCCCAGCATTTT